The 10 T cell receptor beta chains below all came from one sample that was sequenced in a study of shared clonotypes between healthy human individuals. Assay: immunoSEQ multiplex PCR; the TCRdb copy retains only in-frame clones and omits some. The sample contains millions of clones, 90% to 95% of which appear only once. The sequenced sample consisted of naive CD4+ T cells sorted from blood. Subset denoted: CD45RA+ positively selected. Receptors were obtained from a young man in good health.

About this clone itself: The same CDR3 is also encoded by other DNA sequences in this sample. V gene TRBV19 combines with J gene TRBJ1-2; D gene ambiguous. This CDR3 has 13 amino acids. Germline assignment: CDR1 LNHDA and CDR2 SQIVND (reference sequence). V was pared by 0 bases and J by 5 bases, with 7 bases between. CDR3 residues: CASSIEGLYGYTF. The CDR3 bases are TGTGCCAGTAGTATAGAGGGATTATATGGCTACACCTTC.

The chain combines TRBV11-2 with TRBJ2-5; the D gene could be TRBD1 or TRBD2 (5 bases each). The CDR3 has 15 amino acids. Germline lookup yields CDR1 SGHAT and CDR2 FQNNGV. Trimming pared 3 bases from V and 1 base from J, leaving 12 bases between. This chain's CDR3 is CASSFNTGTQETQYF. For the CDR3, the DNA is TGTGCCAGCAGCTTCAACACGGGGACCCAAGAGACCCAGTACTTC.

The chain joins TRBV6-5 to TRBJ1-2; no clear D. Germline CDR1 is MNHEY and CDR2 is SVGAGI. V was clipped by 8 bases and J by 2 bases, with 12 bases between them. This CDR3 comprises 13 residues. CDR3 sequence reads: CASRSTANYGYTF. Written as DNA, the CDR3 is TGTGCCAGCCGGTCTACGGCCAACTATGGCTACACCTTC.

This clone was picked up one time. Additional DNA sequences in this sample encode the identical CDR3. The chain joins TRBV18 to TRBJ2-3; the D is unclear. The germline V and J ends were trimmed by 3 bases and 6 bases, with 10 bases remaining between them. Germline values: CDR1 KGHSH, CDR2 LQKENI. CDR3 length: 13 amino acids. The CDR3 nucleotides are TGTGCCAGCTCACCCGACCGGTCGGATACGCAGTATTTT. Encoded protein: CASSPDRSDTQYF.

The chain is built from TRBV7-3 and TRBJ2-1; 11 nucleotides match TRBD2. CDR1 and CDR2 from the germline V gene are SGHTA and FQGTGA. The CDR3 has 16 residues. V lost 0 bases to trimming and J lost 9 bases; unmatched junction nucleotides: 7. In nucleotides, the CDR3 is TGTGCCAGCAGCTTAACCGTGACTAGCGGGGCTCGTGAGCAGTTCTTC. Encoded protein: CASSLTVTSGAREQFF.

This clone was observed a single time. Relative to the germline gene, one junction end is altered; a read error may explain this. CDR3 DNA: TGTGCCAGCAGCATAGCTGGGGTGCAGCCTAACTATGGCTACACCTTC. Encoded protein: CASSIAGVQPNYGYTF. The chain combines TRBV7-8 with TRBJ1-2; D not resolved. This CDR3 comprises 16 residues. Looked up from germline, CDR1 is SGHVS and CDR2 is FQNEAQ.

The chain combines TRBV30 with TRBJ1-3; 9 nucleotides align to TRBD1. Trimming cost V 1 base and J 6 bases; bases outside gene matches: 10. The germline gives CDR1 GTSNPN, CDR2 SVGIG (reference sequence). This CDR3 comprises 16 residues. CDR3: CAWSAPGQGFANTIYF. In nucleotides, the CDR3 is TGTGCCTGGAGTGCCCCGGGACAGGGTTTCGCAAACACCATATATTTT.

J is TRBJ2-1 and V is TRBV7-2; 14 bases fit TRBD2. Germline CDR1 reads SGHTA; CDR2 reads FQGNSA. V shed 5 bases, J shed 5 bases, and the junction held 8 bases outside the gene matches. The CDR3 is 17 amino acids. The CDR3 coding sequence is TGTGCCAGCAGCCCCCGGACTAGCGGGAGGTCGGACAATGAGCAGTTCTTC. Its translation is CASSPRTSGRSDNEQFF.

The chain links TRBV30 to TRBJ1-4; D uncertain. The CDR3 has 15 amino acids. The V gene's germline CDR1 is GTSNPN and CDR2 SVGIG (reference sequence). V was cut by 2 bases and J by 0 bases, with 10 bases left in between. The CDR3 nucleotides read TGTGCCTGGAGTCACACGCCCGCAACTAATGAAAAACTGTTTTTT. Protein sequence: CAWSHTPATNEKLFF.

J is TRBJ1-1 and V is TRBV6-1, with unresolved D. CDR1 MNHNS and CDR2 SASEGT come from the germline V gene. Trimming pared 6 bases from V and 0 bases from J, leaving 11 bases between. The CDR3 covers 14 residues. This chain's CDR3 is CASSQRTMNTEAFF. Written as DNA, the CDR3 is TGTGCCAGCAGCCAGCGGACTATGAACACTGAAGCTTTCTTT.